Below are 18 T cell receptor beta chains sequenced from a single sample in a study of T cells after yellow fever vaccination. Via MiXCR, TCRdb re-called the 5' RACE reads, giving one row per CDR3 protein. The data contain some 390,000 distinct CDR3 sequences, about 6% of them singletons. The material was PBMCs, obtained 5 days after the yellow fever booster vaccination. The origin of the receptors is a man between 25 and 39 years old who received the YFV17D yellow fever vaccine.

This clonotype was seen a handful of times. This chain links TRBV18 with TRBJ1-3; D perhaps matches TRBD1 (5 bases). CDR1 is KGHSH and CDR2 is LQKENI in the germline V gene. This CDR3 comprises 15 residues. V lost 4 bases and J lost 0, with 10 bases in between. The CDR3 DNA is TGTGCCAGCTCACGGGGCTCGAGCTCTGGAAACACCATATATTTT. It codes for CASSRGSSSGNTIYF.

In this sample, this clonotype turned up a few times. It is unclear where the CDR3 begins or ends on the DNA, so no DNA is shown, and the CDR3 is as TCRdb lists it. The J gene is TRBJ2-7, the V gene TRBV12-3 or TRBV12-4; the table's D call, TRBD1, was not checked against the DNA. Ends included, the CDR3 has 15 residues. The CDR3 loop is CASSSSDRGVYEQYF.

This clonotype has only a few counts. The rearrangement joins TRBV15 to TRBJ2-1; D is unresolved. Germline values: CDR1 LNHNV, CDR2 YYDKDF (reference sequence). V was shortened by 5 bases and J by 0 bases, with 14 bases between the two germline ends. The CDR3 consists of 16 residues. CDR3 protein: CATSGPQASSYNEQFF. DNA of the CDR3: TGTGCCACCAGCGGCCCTCAGGCCAGCTCCTACAATGAGCAGTTCTTC. Combining the CDR3 with reference TRBV15 and TRBJ2-1 gives the whole variable domain DAMVIQNPRYQVTQFGKPVTLSCSQTLNHNVMYWYQQKSSQAPKLLFHYYDKDFNNEADTPDNFQSRRPNTSFCFLDIRSPGLGDTAMYLCATSGPQASSYNEQFFGPGTRLTVL.

The rearrangement links TRBV23-1 to TRBJ2-5, with D unclear. TRBV23-1 is an ORF; its function is uncertain. CDR3 size: 11 residues. V was cut by 6 bases and J by 2 bases, with 4 bases left in between. For the CDR3, the DNA is TGCGCCAGCAGGGTTCAAGAGACCCAGTACTTC. This gives the protein CASRVQETQYF.

This clonotype was counted between two and nine times. The chain employs TRBV11-2 and TRBJ1-6; the D gene is possibly TRBD1 (6 bases). Germline V gives CDR1 SGHAT, CDR2 FQNNGV. V was trimmed by 0 bases and J by 10 bases, leaving 16 bases between them. This CDR3 is 16 amino acids long. CDR3 sequence reads: CASSLDRVRGVSPLHF. DNA for the CDR3: TGTGCCAGCAGCTTAGATCGGGTCAGGGGTGTATCACCCCTCCACTTT. Complete variable domain (other parts from reference TRBV11-2 and TRBJ1-6): EAGVAQSPRYKIIEKRQSVAFWCNPISGHATLYWYQQILGQGPKLLIQFQNNGVVDDSQLPKDRFSAERLKGVDSTLKIQPAKLEDSAVYLCASSLDRVRGVSPLHFGNGTRLTVT.

The V and J genes are TRBV19 and TRBJ2-7, with 13 positions matching TRBD2. This CDR3 is 16 amino acids long. Trimming removed 4 bases from V and 3 bases from J; junction bases left unmatched: 6. In germline, CDR1 is LNHDA, CDR2 SQIVND (reference sequence). The CDR3 DNA reads TGTGCCAGTAGTACCGGGACTAGCGGGAATCGCTACGAGCAGTACTTC. Amino acids: CASSTGTSGNRYEQYF.

Many counts were recorded for this clonotype. The V gene is TRBV21-1, the J gene TRBJ2-5; TRBD2, as called in the table, went unchecked against the DNA. TRBV21-1 is recorded as a pseudogene. The length of the CDR3 is 15 residues. The CDR3 nucleotides read TGTGCCAGCAGCCCTAAAGCAGGCCCGATAGAGACCCAGTACTTC. Its protein product is CASSPKAGPIETQYF.

This clonotype has a handful of counts. This chain links TRBV28 with TRBJ1-6; D not certain. CDR1 MDHEN and CDR2 SYDVKM come from the germline V gene. The CDR3 is 10 amino acids. Trimming removed 10 bases from V and 7 bases from J, with 5 bases in between. The CDR3 spells CATGNSPLHF. CDR3 bases: TGTGCCACGGGGAATTCACCCCTCCACTTT.

This clonotype occurred a few times. J is TRBJ2-7 and V is TRBV4-3; the D is unclear. Per germline, CDR1 LGHNA and CDR2 YSLEER. V was pared by 0 bases and J by 3 bases, with 12 bases between. The CDR3 runs to 15 residues. Written as DNA, the CDR3 is TGCGCCAGCAGCCAAGATCGAGGTAGCCTCTACGAGCAGTACTTC. Its translation is CASSQDRGSLYEQYF.

The chain has TRBV7-2 and TRBJ2-7, with 9 bases lining up with TRBD2. The CDR3 has 15 amino acids. Trimming cost V 2 bases and J 0 bases; bases outside gene matches: 2. Germline CDR1 SGHTA, CDR2 FQGNSA. CDR3 protein: CASSLLAGRSYEQYF. The CDR3 DNA reads TGTGCCAGCAGCTTACTAGCGGGGCGCTCCTACGAGCAGTACTTC.

To note about this clonotype: Its ends do not fully match the called genes, so a read error is possible. The chain carries TRBV20-1 and TRBJ2-7; a possible D gene is TRBD2 (6 bases). This CDR3 region has 16 residues. CDR1 is DFQATT and CDR2 is SNEGSKA in the germline V gene (reference sequence). The CDR3 region is CCARDLTSRFSYEQYF. As DNA, the CDR3 is TGCTGTGCTAGAGATCTTACTAGCAGATTCTCCTACGAGCAGTACTTC.

V and J are TRBV7-4 and TRBJ2-3, with D tentatively TRBD2 (5 bases). V was cut by 1 base and J by 4 bases, with 27 bases left in between. The CDR3 consists of 20 residues. Looked up from germline, CDR1 is SGHVT and CDR2 is SQSDAQ. CDR3 residues: CASSLVRAGRYLGGADTQYF. The CDR3 region has the DNA TGTGCCAGCAGCTTAGTCCGCGCAGGACGATACCTCGGAGGCGCAGATACGCAGTATTTT.

This sequence joins TRBV6-5 and TRBJ2-5; the D gene could be TRBD1 or TRBD2 (5 bases each). Germline lookup yields CDR1 MNHEY and CDR2 SVGAGI. V lost 0 bases and J 6 bases, leaving 11 bases between the germline ends. The CDR3 consists of 14 residues. The CDR3 region is CASSYSRGVKTQYF. CDR3 nucleotide sequence: TGTGCCAGCAGTTACTCCCGAGGGGTGAAGACCCAGTACTTC.

This clonotype occurred a few times. The chain recombines TRBV30 with TRBJ1-5; a possible D gene is TRBD1 (6 bases). The CDR3 runs 12 residues. The ends were cut back, 6 bases at V and 8 bases at J, with 14 bases in the middle. CDR1 is GTSNPN and CDR2 is SVGIG in the germline V gene (reference sequence). Here the CDR3 reads CACSARGEPQHF. CDR3 DNA sequence: TGTGCCTGCTCTGCGAGGGGGGAGCCCCAGCATTTT.

This clonotype was seen once. J is TRBJ1-6 and V is TRBV7-2; D is perhaps TRBD1 (5 bases). The V gene's germline CDR1 is SGHTA and CDR2 FQGNSA. V lost 4 bases and J lost 9, with 16 bases in between. CDR3 length: 15 amino acids. The CDR3 bases are TGTGCCAGCAGCTATTCGGGGCAGGCGAGTTCACCCCTCCACTTT. The encoded protein is CASSYSGQASSPLHF.

This clonotype was recorded a few times. The rearrangement links TRBV18 to TRBJ2-7; 8 bases match TRBD2. J lost 4 bases, V lost 4 bases, and 6 bases had no gene match. The CDR3 is 14 residues long. CDR1 is KGHSH and CDR2 is LQKENI in the germline V gene. CDR3 in DNA: TGTGCCAGCTCACTAGCGGGACTTGTTTACGAGCAGTACTTC. Translation: CASSLAGLVYEQYF.

This clonotype occurred a few times. V gene TRBV4-2 combines with J gene TRBJ2-1; 9 positions agree with TRBD2. Trimming took 3 bases from V and 2 from J; bases not matched to a gene: 8. CDR1 and CDR2 from the germline V gene are LGHNA and YNFKEQ. The CDR3 sequence is 17 residues long. Here the CDR3 reads CASSQERTSGPYNEQFF. CDR3 bases: TGTGCCAGCAGCCAGGAACGAACTAGCGGGCCCTACAATGAGCAGTTCTTC.

There are many counts of this clonotype. This sequence joins TRBV24-1 and TRBJ2-7, with 8 positions matching TRBD1. This CDR3 has 18 residues. The germline V gene has CDR1 KGHDR and CDR2 SFDVKD. J gave up 3 bases and V 2 bases, and 14 bases lay outside the gene matches. The CDR3 DNA reads as TGTGCCACCAGTGATTCTTACCCAGCCGGGACAGGTAACTACGAGCAGTACTTC. It codes for CATSDSYPAGTGNYEQYF.